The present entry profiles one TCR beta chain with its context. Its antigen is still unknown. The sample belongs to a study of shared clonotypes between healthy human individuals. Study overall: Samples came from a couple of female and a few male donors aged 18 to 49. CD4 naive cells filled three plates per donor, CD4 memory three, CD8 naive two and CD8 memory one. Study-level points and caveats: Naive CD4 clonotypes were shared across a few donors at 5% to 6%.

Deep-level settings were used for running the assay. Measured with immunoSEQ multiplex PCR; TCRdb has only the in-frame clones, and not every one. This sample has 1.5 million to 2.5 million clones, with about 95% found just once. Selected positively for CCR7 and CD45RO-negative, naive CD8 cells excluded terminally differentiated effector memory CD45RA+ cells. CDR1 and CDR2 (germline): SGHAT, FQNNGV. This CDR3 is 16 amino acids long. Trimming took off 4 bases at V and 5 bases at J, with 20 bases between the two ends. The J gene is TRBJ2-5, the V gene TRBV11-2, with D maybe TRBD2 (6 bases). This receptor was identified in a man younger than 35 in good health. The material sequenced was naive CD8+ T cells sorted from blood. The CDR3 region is CASSSIAAGVGETQYF. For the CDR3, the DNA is TGTGCCAGCAGCTCAATAGCGGCCGGGGTGGGGGAGACCCAGTACTTC.